This entry lists 2 T cell receptor beta chains sequenced from one sample in a study of Graves' ophthalmopathy and Graves' hyperthyroidism. Scientists amplified the TCR beta CDR3 regions from RNA transcripts. Investigators did first-round RT-PCR with HTBI primers, then second-round multiplex PCR. TCRdb passed the multiplex PCR reads through MiXCR, listing each CDR3 protein once. The table includes 1 million to 1.3 million distinct CDR3 sequences, about 38% detected once. The sample taken for sequencing was peripheral blood or thyroid tissue (not recorded which). The source of these receptors is an adult man with Graves' hyperthyroidism.

The gene calls are TRBV2 and TRBJ1-5; D may be TRBD1 (6 bases). Germline CDR1 reads SNHLY; CDR2 reads FYNNEI. Trimming stripped 5 bases from V and 7 bases from J, with 24 bases between. The CDR3 has 17 residues. The CDR3, as DNA: TGTGCCAGCAGTCCTCTAGAACCGAACAGGGTCCGGCAGCCCCAGCATTTT. Its translation: CASSPLEPNRVRQPQHF.

Comments on this clonotype: This may arise from a read error, as a much more abundant clone is one base away. The chain recombines TRBV20-1 with TRBJ2-7, with 10 bases matching TRBD2. V shed 6 bases, J shed 5 bases, and the junction held 13 bases outside the gene matches. CDR3 size: 15 residues. Germline values: CDR1 DFQATT, CDR2 SNEGSKA (reference sequence). The CDR3 is CSAKPGLATPHEQYF. CDR3 in DNA: TGCAGTGCCAAACCGGGACTAGCGACGCCGCACGAGCAGTACTTC.